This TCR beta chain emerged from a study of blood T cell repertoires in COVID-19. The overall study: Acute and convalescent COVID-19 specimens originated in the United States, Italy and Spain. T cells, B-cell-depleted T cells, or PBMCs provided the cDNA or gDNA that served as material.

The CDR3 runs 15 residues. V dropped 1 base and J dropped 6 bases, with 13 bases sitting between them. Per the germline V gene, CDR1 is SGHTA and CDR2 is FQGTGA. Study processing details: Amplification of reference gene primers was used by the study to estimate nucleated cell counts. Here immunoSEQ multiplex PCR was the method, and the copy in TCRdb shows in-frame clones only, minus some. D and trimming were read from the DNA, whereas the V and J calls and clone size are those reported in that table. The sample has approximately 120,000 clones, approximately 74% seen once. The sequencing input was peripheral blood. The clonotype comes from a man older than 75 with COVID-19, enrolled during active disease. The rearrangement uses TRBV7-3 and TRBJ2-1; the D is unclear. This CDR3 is CASSLKRESSNEQFF. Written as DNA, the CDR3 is TGTGCCAGCAGCTTAAAGAGAGAGTCGAGCAATGAGCAGTTCTTC.